This TCR beta chain was captured by sequencing in a study of blood T cells in healthy people across ages. A sample-barcoded 5' primer and a J-beta primer mix were used in a second PCR of roughly 7 to 12 cycles. TCRdb reanalysed the 5' RACE reads using MiXCR and keeps one entry per CDR3 protein. The sample includes about 840,000 distinct CDR3 sequences, around 29% of them seen just once. Germline assignment: CDR1 LGHDT and CDR2 YNNKEL (reference sequence). The CDR3 contains 16 residues. These data also featured in a second study, about T cells of mothers and their children.

J is TRBJ2-1 and V is TRBV3-1; 9 nucleotides agree with TRBD2. The J call may be wrong; the DNA end is better matched by TRBJ2-7. The receptor's source is a woman between 40 and 50 years old in good health. Sequenced input: blood. For the CDR3, the DNA is TGTGCCAGCAGCCCCTCCCGGCGGGGGGGCTACAATGAGCAGTACTTC. Translating gives CASSPSRRGGYNEQYF.